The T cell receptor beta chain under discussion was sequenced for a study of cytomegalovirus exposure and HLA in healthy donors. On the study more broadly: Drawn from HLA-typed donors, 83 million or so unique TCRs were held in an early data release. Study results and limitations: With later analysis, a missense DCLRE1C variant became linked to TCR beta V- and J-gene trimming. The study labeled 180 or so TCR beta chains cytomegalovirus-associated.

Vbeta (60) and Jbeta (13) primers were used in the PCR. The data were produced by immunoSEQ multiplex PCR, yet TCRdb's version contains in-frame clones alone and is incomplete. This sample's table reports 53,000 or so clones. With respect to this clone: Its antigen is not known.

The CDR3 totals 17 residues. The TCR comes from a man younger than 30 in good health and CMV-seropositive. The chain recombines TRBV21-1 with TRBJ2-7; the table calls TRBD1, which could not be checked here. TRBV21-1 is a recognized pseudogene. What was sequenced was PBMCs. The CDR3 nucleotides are TGTGCCAGCAGCAAAGCGTGGGCGCTTTCGAGCTCCTACGAGCAGTACTTC. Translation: CASSKAWALSSSYEQYF.